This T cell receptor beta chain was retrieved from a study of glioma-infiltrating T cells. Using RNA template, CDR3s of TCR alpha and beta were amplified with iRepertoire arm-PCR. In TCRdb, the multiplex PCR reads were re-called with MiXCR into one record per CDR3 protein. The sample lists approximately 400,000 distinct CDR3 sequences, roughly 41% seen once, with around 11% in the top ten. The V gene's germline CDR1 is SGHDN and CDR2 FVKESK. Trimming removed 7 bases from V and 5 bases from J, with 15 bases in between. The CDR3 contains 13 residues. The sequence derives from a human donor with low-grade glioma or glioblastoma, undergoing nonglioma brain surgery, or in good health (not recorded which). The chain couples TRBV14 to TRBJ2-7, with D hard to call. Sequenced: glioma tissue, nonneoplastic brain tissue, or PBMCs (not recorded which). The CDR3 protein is CASTKVHRDEQYF. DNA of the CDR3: TGTGCCAGCACAAAGGTACACCGAGACGAGCAGTACTTC.